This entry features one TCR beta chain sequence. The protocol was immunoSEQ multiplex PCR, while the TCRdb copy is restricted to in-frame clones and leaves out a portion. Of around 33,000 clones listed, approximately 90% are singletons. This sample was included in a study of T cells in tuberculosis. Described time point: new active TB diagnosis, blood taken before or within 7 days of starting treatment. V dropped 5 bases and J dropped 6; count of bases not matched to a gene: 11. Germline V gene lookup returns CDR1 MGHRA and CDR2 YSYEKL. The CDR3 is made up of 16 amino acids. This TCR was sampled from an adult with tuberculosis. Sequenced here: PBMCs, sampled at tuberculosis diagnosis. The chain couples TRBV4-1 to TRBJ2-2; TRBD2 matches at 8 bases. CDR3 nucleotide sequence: TGCGCCAGCAGCTTCAGCGGGGGAGGTTCCGCCGGGGAGCTGTTTTTT. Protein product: CASSFSGGGSAGELFF.